The present T cell receptor beta chain was sequenced within a study of molecular identifiers for immune sequencing clone quantification. Whole-study context: Replicate RNA came from 20,000 or 100,000 naive CD8 cells and was split five ways, and four parts were sequenced. Overall study results and limits: In naive cells, under 1% of molecules belonged to clones above 20 RNA copies, against over 97% in effector cells. Because of identical TCR molecules sharing a barcode, sizes of highly expanded clones could be underestimated.

The CDR3 spans 15 residues. Per the germline V gene, CDR1 is MGHRA and CDR2 is YSYEKL. About this clonotype itself: Its antigen is unknown. This clone may be a read error of a much larger clone one base away.

TCRdb re-derived calls from the PCR reads in MiXCR, one entry per CDR3 protein. The table shows about 67,000 distinct CDR3 sequences, with less than 20% occurring only once. This clonotype was sampled from a human donor in good health. Some libraries in this study had Jurkat cell RNA spiked in. Sequencing was carried out using naive CD8+ T cells from blood, with Jurkat cell RNA spiked in. Subset in this sample: FACS-sorted CD8+CD4-CCR7+CD45RA+ naive T cells. This chain joins TRBV4-1 and TRBJ2-5; D may be TRBD1 (6 bases). The CDR3, as DNA: TGCGCCAGCAGACGAATAGGACAGCCAAAAGAGTCCCAGTACTTC. Its protein is CASRRIGQPKESQYF.